This entry features one TCR beta chain sequence. This entry belongs to a study of blood T cell repertoires in COVID-19. The wider study: There were acute and convalescent COVID-19 samples, and they came from the United States, Italy and Spain. Sources were T cells, B-cell-depleted T cells, or PBMCs; the material itself was cDNA or gDNA.

In the original workflow: Estimation of nucleated cell counts relied on the amplification of reference gene primers. The data were produced by immunoSEQ multiplex PCR, yet TCRdb's version contains in-frame clones alone and is incomplete. The V and J calls and clone size are taken from that table; D and trimming were inferred from the DNA. This table holds about 190,000 clones, less than 80% found once. The CDR3 contains 17 residues. Germline assignment: CDR1 WSHSY and CDR2 SAAADI. The V gene end was trimmed by 7 bases and the J gene end by 0 bases; junction bases not matched to a gene: 9. This rearrangement joins TRBV10-2 to TRBJ2-6, with TRBD1 matching over 7 bases. This TCR was recovered from a man in his fifties who had recovered from COVID-19. The sequencing sample was made of peripheral blood. The CDR3 DNA follows: TGCGCCAGCACCAGAGGGACAGTACTCTCTGGGGCCAACGTCCTGACTTTC. This translates into CASTRGTVLSGANVLTF.